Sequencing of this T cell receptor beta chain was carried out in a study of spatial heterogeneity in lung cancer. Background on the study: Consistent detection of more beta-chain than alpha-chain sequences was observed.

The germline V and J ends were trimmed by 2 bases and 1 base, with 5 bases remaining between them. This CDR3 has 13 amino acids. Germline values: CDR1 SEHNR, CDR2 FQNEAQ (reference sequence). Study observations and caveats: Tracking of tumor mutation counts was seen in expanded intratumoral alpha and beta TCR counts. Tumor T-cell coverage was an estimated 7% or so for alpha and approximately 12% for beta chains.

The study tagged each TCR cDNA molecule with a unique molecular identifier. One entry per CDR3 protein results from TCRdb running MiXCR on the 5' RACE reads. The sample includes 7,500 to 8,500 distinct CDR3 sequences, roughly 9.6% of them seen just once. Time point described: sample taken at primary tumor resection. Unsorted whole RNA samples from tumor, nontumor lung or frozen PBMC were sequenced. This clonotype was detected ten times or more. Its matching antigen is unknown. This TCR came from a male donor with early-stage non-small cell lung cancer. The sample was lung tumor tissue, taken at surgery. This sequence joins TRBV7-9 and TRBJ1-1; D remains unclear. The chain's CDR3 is CASSLTGNTEAFF. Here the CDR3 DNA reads TGTGCCAGCAGCTTAACGGGGAACACTGAAGCTTTCTTT.